The 9 T cell receptor beta chains below come from one sample, sequenced in a study of blood T cells in healthy people across ages. It was with a sample-barcoded 5' primer and a J-beta primer mix that a second PCR of roughly 7 to 12 cycles was run. TCRdb reprocessed the 5' RACE reads with MiXCR, giving one entry per CDR3 protein. The sample records almost 300,000 distinct CDR3 sequences, roughly 26% being singletons. Sequencing was done on a sample of blood. The receptors were sampled from a woman aged 70 to 79 in good health.

The chain recombines TRBV20-1 with TRBJ2-5; D possibly uses TRBD1 or TRBD2 (5 bases each). The CDR3 is 16 residues long. Germline V gives CDR1 DFQATT, CDR2 SNEGSKA (reference sequence). Trimming shortened V by 0 bases and J by 2 bases, and 16 bases separated the two germline ends. Here the CDR3 reads CSARDRDRDHQETQYF. CDR3 nucleotides: TGCAGTGCTAGAGATCGGGACCGGGACCATCAAGAGACCCAGTACTTC.

The count of this clonotype is one. A single base separates this from a much larger clone, so it may be a read error. This CDR3 is CASSRGTSEYEQYF. In DNA form, the CDR3 reads TGTGCCAGCAGTCGTGGGACATCGGAGTACGAGCAGTACTTC. The chain recombines TRBV6-6 with TRBJ2-7, with TRBD1 as a possible D gene (6 bases). Germline assignment: CDR1 MNHNY and CDR2 SVGAGI (reference sequence). The ends were cut back, 5 bases at V and 4 bases at J, with 15 bases in the middle. CDR3 size: 14 residues.

This chain uses TRBV5-1 with TRBJ2-3; 9 positions match TRBD2. The CDR3 runs 16 residues. Germline CDR1 reads SGHRS; CDR2 reads YFSETQ. The V and J ends lost 1 base and 4 bases, in that order; junction bases with no gene match: 7. CDR3 residues: CASSLIASGTADTQYF. CDR3 sequence (DNA): TGCGCCAGCAGCTTGATCGCTAGCGGGACGGCAGATACGCAGTATTTT.

The sample holds a few counts of this clonotype. The chain combines TRBV7-3 with TRBJ2-1; 9 bases align to TRBD2. CDR1 is SGHTA and CDR2 is FQGTGA in the germline V gene. CDR3 length: 18 residues. V lost 1 base to trimming and J lost 5 bases; unmatched junction nucleotides: 12. CDR3: CASSLKPIASGNNNEQFF. DNA for the CDR3: TGTGCCAGCAGCTTAAAGCCAATTGCTAGCGGGAACAACAATGAGCAGTTCTTC.

This clonotype appeared once. The V gene is TRBV6-6, the J gene TRBJ1-4; D not resolved. Trimming cost V 0 bases and J 8 bases, with 4 bases left between them. CDR3 size: 12 residues. Germline assignment: CDR1 MNHNY and CDR2 SVGAGI (reference sequence). The CDR3 DNA follows: TGTGCCAGCAGTTACTCGGAGGAAAAACTGTTTTTT. This translates into CASSYSEEKLFF.

J is TRBJ2-1 and V is TRBV15, with 7 bases lining up with TRBD1. CDR3 length: 15 residues. Germline-derived CDR1 and CDR2 are LNHNV and YYDKDF (reference sequence). The J segment lost 5 bases and the V segment lost 5 bases, leaving 9 bases of the junction unmatched. The CDR3 reads CATSGTAWGHNEQFF. CDR3 coding DNA: TGTGCCACCAGCGGGACAGCCTGGGGGCACAATGAGCAGTTCTTC.

The V and J genes are TRBV7-9 and TRBJ1-3, with TRBD1 as a possible D gene (6 bases). Trimming removed 3 bases at V and 2 bases at J, with 17 bases between. Germline V CDR1 and CDR2: SEHNR, FQNEAQ (reference sequence). The CDR3 is 17 amino acids. DNA of the CDR3: TGTGCCAGCAGCTTCAAACTAACTCAGGGGACTGGAAACACCATATATTTT. This gives the protein CASSFKLTQGTGNTIYF.

This chain connects TRBV27 to TRBJ2-7; D may correspond to TRBD1 or TRBD2 (6 bases each). V lost 0 bases, J lost 2 bases, and 17 bases lay in between. This CDR3 has 17 amino acids. Per the germline V gene, CDR1 is MNHEY and CDR2 is SMNVEV (reference sequence). The CDR3 coding sequence is TGTGCCAGCAGTTTATCCGGTATAGGGGGGATCACCTACGAGCAGTACTTC. Protein product: CASSLSGIGGITYEQYF.

This clonotype showed up many times. J is TRBJ2-2 and V is TRBV5-5; 8 bases fit TRBD1. Germline trimming cut 2 bases from V and 4 bases from J; bases unmatched to any gene: 7. CDR3 size: 16 residues. Looked up from germline, CDR1 is SGHKS and CDR2 is YYEKEE (reference sequence). CDR3: CASSFDRGRATGELFF. Written as DNA, the CDR3 is TGTGCCAGCAGCTTTGACAGGGGTCGTGCCACCGGGGAGCTGTTTTTT.